This T cell receptor (beta chain) was found in a study of cytomegalovirus exposure and HLA in healthy donors. This clone was recorded a few times. PCR used 60 Vbeta primers and 13 Jbeta primers. Assay: immunoSEQ multiplex PCR; the TCRdb copy retains only in-frame clones and omits some. This table holds some 130,000 clones, over 60% found once. J lost 4 bases, V lost 4 bases, and 12 bases had no gene match. The CDR3 sequence is 18 residues long. Looked up from germline, CDR1 is MNHNS and CDR2 is SASEGT. The clonotype was recovered from a man aged 35 to 55 in good health and CMV-seronegative. The rearrangement links TRBV6-1 to TRBJ2-3, with TRBD2 matching over 12 bases. The sequenced sample was PBMCs. The CDR3 region has the DNA TGTGCCAGCAGTGGGGCTAGCGGGAGGGCCCAAGGTGCAGATACGCAGTATTTT. This sequence encodes CASSGASGRAQGADTQYF.